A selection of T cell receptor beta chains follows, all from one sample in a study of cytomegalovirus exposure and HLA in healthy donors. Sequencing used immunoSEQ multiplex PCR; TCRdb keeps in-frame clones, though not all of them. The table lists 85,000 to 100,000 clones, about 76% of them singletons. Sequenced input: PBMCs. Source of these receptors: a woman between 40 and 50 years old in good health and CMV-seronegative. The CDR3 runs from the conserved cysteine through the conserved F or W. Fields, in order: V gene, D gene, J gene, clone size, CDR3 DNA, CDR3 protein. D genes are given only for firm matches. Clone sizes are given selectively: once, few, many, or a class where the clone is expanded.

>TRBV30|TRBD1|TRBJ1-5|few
TGTGCCTGGAAGACAGGGGGAATTGAGCCCCAGCATTTT
CAWKTGGIEPQHF
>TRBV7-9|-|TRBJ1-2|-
TGTGCCAGCAGCTTAGAACAGTCCTATGGCTACACCTTC
CASSLEQSYGYTF
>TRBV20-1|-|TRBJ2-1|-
TGCAGTGCTAGAGTAGCCTGGGAGCAGTTCTTC
CSARVAWEQFF
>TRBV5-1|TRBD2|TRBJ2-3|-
TGCGCCAGCAGCTTCTTCCTAGCGGGGGGTACAGATACGCAGTATTTT
CASSFFLAGGTDTQYF
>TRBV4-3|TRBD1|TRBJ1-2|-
TGCGCCAGCAGCCAGTCGGGACAGGGGGCATTATATGGCTACACCTTC
CASSQSGQGALYGYTF
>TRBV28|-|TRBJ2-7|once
TGTGCCGGCAGTGCCCCCGGCAGGGGCGACTACGAGCAGTACTTC
CAGSAPGRGDYEQYF
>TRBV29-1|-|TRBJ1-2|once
TGCAGCGTTGGGTCAGGGGATGTTTACTATGGCTACACCTTC
CSVGSGDVYYGYTF
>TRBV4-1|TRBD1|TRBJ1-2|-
TGCGCCAGCAGCCAAGGCCGCTTAGCCGGGACAGAAAGCTATGGCTACACCTTC
CASSQGRLAGTESYGYTF
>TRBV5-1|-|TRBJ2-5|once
TGCGCCAGCAGCTTGGAAGGTGACAACCAAGAGACCCAGTACTTC
CASSLEGDNQETQYF
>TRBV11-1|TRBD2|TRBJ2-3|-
TGTGCCAGCAGCTTAGGACTAGCTGCAGATACGCAGTATTTT
CASSLGLAADTQYF
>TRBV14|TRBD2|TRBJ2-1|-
TGTGCCAGCAGCCAAGAGAAGGGCGCAGGACTAGGAGTATATGAGCAGTTCTTC
CASSQEKGAGLGVYEQFF
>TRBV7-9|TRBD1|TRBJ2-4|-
TGTGCCAGCAGCTTGACAGGGGGCTGGGCCCTAGCCAAAAACATTCAGTACTTC
CASSLTGGWALAKNIQYF
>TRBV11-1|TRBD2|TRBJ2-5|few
TGTGCCAGCAGCTCCCAGGGACTAGCGGGAGAGACCCAGTACTTC
CASSSQGLAGETQYF
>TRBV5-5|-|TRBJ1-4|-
TGTGCCAGCAGCCCGGGGGGGGGAGGCACTAATGAAAAACTGTTTTTT
CASSPGGGGTNEKLFF